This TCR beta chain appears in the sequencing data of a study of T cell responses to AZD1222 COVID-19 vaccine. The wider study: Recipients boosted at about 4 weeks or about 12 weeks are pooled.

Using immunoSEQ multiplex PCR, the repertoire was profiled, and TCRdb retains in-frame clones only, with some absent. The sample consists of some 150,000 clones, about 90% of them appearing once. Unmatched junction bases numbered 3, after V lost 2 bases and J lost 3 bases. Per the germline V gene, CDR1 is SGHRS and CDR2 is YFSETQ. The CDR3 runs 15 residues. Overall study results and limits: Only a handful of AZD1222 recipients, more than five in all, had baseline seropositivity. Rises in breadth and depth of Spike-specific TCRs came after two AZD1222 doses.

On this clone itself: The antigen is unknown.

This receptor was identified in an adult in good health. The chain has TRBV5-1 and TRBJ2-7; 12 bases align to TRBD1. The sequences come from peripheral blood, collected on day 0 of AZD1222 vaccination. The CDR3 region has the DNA TGCGCCAGCAGCTTAGGGACAGGGGGCCTCTACGAGCAGTACTTC. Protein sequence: CASSLGTGGLYEQYF.